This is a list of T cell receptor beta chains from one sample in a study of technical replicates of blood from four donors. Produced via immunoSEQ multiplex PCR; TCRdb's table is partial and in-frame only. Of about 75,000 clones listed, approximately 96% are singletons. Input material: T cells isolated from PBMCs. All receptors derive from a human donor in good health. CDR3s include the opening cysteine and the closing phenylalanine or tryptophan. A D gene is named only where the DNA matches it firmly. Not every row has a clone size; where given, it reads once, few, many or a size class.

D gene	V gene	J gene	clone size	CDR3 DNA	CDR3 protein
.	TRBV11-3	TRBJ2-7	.	TGTGCCAGCAGCCAAAACAGGGAACTATCCGAGCAGTACTTC	CASSQNRELSEQYF
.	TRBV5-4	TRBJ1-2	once	TGTGCCAGCAGCTTGGGGTTAGGTGGCGGGGCCACCCTCTATGGCTACACCTTC	CASSLGLGGGATLYGYTF
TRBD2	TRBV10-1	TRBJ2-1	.	TGCGCCAGCAGTGCGTACTCGCGGGAGATCCACAATGAGCAGTTCTTC	CASSAYSREIHNEQFF
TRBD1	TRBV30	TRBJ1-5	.	TGTGCCTGGAGTGAGGACAGGGTAAGCAATCAGCCCCAGCATTTT	CAWSEDRVSNQPQHF
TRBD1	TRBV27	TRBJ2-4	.	TGTGCCAGCAGTTTATACAGGGGTAACATTCAGTACTTC	CASSLYRGNIQYF
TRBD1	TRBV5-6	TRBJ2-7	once	TGTGCCAGCAGCCTCGGACAGGGGGCATACGAGCAGTACTTC	CASSLGQGAYEQYF
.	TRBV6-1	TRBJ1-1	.	TGTGCCAGCAGTGAATATGGGCACATGAACACTGAAGCTTTCTTT	CASSEYGHMNTEAFF
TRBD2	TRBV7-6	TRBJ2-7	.	TGTGCCAGCAGCCCCTCCTATAGCGGGCCCTCCTCCTACGAGCAGTACTTC	CASSPSYSGPSSYEQYF
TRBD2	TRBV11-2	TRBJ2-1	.	TGTGCCAGCAGCTTAGATATCCCTTTGGCGGGAGGGCTGAATGAGCAGTTCTTC	CASSLDIPLAGGLNEQFF
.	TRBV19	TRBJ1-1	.	TGTGCCAGTCGAATCGGGGTGCTGAACACTGAAGCTTTCTTT	CASRIGVLNTEAFF
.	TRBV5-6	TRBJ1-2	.	TGTGCCAGCAGCTTGGGGAGGTCTAACTATGGCTACACCTTC	CASSLGRSNYGYTF
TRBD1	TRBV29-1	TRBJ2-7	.	TGCAGCGTTGTTGAGGGACAGGGGTATCGGGAGCAGTACTTC	CSVVEGQGYREQYF
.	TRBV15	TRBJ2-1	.	TGTGCCACCAGCAGCTGGCTGAATGTGCAGTTCTTC	CATSSWLNVQFF
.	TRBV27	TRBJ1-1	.	TGTGCCAGCAGTTTGGCGACATTTAACACTGAAGCTTTCTTT	CASSLATFNTEAFF
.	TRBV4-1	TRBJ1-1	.	TGCGCCAGCAGCCAAGAGGGGGGGGCGCGAAGGTACACTGAAGCTTTCTTT	CASSQEGGARRYTEAFF
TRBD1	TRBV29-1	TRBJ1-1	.	TGCAGCGCGCGGGACAGTATGAACACTGAAGCTTTCTTT	CSARDSMNTEAFF